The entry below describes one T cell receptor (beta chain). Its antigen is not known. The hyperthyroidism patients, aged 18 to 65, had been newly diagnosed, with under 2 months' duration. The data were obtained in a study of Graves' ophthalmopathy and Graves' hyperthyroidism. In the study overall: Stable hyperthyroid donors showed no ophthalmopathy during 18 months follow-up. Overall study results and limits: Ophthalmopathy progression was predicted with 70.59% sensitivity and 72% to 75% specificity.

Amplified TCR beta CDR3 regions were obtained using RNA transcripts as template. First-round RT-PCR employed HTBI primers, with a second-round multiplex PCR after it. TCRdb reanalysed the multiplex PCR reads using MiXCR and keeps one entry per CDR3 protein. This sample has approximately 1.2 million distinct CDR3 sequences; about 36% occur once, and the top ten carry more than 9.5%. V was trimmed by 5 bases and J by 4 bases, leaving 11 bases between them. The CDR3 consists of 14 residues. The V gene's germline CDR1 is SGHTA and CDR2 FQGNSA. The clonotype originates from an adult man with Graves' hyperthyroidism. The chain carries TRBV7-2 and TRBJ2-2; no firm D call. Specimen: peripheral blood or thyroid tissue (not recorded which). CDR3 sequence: CASSHRKLTGELFF. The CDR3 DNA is TGTGCCAGCAGCCATAGAAAACTCACCGGGGAGCTGTTTTTT.